Shown below are 21 T cell receptor beta chains from a single sample sequenced in a study of T cell responses to AZD1222 COVID-19 vaccine. Assay used: immunoSEQ multiplex PCR; TCRdb lists only in-frame clones, some missing. The table lists roughly 120,000 clones, roughly 84% of them singletons. The sample was peripheral blood, taken on day 0 of AZD1222 vaccination. The receptors originated from an adult in good health.

The V call is TRBV28, the J call TRBJ2-2; no clear D. In germline, CDR1 is MDHEN, CDR2 SYDVKM. Trimming removed 8 bases from V and 2 bases from J, with 9 bases in between. This CDR3 is built from 13 residues. The CDR3 DNA reads as TGTGCCAGCCTAGAGCCAAACACCGGGGAGCTGTTTTTT. Protein product: CASLEPNTGELFF. The entire variable domain, with the rest obtained from reference TRBV28 and TRBJ2-2, is as follows: DVKVTQSSRYLVKRTGEKVFLECVQDMDHENMFWYRQDPGLGLRLIYFSYDVKMKEKGDIPEGYSVSREKKERFSLILESASTNQTSMYLCASLEPNTGELFFGEGSRLTVL.

V is TRBV21-1 and J is TRBJ1-2; the table's TRBD1 call for D was not verified on the DNA. TRBV21-1 is termed a pseudogene. The CDR3 sequence is 14 residues long. The chain's CDR3 is CASSKVGGNPGYTF. The CDR3 coding sequence is TGTGCCAGCAGCAAAGTAGGGGGCAACCCTGGCTACACCTTC.

The V and J genes are TRBV4-3 and TRBJ2-7; 10 nucleotides agree with TRBD1. This CDR3 contains 16 residues. CDR1 and CDR2 from the germline V gene are LGHNA and YSLEER. V gave up 3 bases and J gave up 0 bases; unmatched junction bases: 5. CDR3 sequence: CASSHGQGGNSYEQYF. CDR3 nucleotides: TGCGCCAGCAGCCATGGACAGGGGGGAAACTCCTACGAGCAGTACTTC.

The table lists this clone with a few counts. The chain joins TRBV7-9 to TRBJ2-7, with 13 bases that match TRBD2. The V gene's germline CDR1 is SEHNR and CDR2 FQNEAQ (reference sequence). Germline trimming cut 5 bases from V and 6 bases from J; bases unmatched to any gene: 7. CDR3 length: 15 residues. CDR3 residues: CASSRTGTSGVEQYF. As DNA, the CDR3 is TGTGCCAGCAGCCGAACCGGGACTAGCGGGGTCGAGCAGTACTTC.

This clone was seen just once. The CDR3 DNA follows: TGTGCCAGTAGTAAACCGGGACAGGGCTACTACGAGCAGTACTTC. Translated, it gives CASSKPGQGYYEQYF. This chain links TRBV19 with TRBJ2-7; 9 nucleotides agree with TRBD1. The CDR3 has 15 residues. With V trimmed by 4 bases and J by 3 bases, 7 bases remained unmatched. In germline, CDR1 is LNHDA, CDR2 SQIVND (reference sequence).

V usage is TRBV19 and J usage is TRBJ2-5; 7 bases match TRBD2. The CDR3 spans 15 residues. CDR1 is LNHDA, CDR2 SQIVND, per germline (reference sequence). With 5 bases clipped from V and 2 bases from J, the junction kept 8 bases outside the gene matches. CDR3 DNA sequence: TGTGCCAGTAGTTGGGGCGGGGGAGAACAAGAGACCCAGTACTTC. Its protein is CASSWGGGEQETQYF.

This clone has a single count. CDR3 in amino acids: CASSSKWTSGETQYF. CDR3 in DNA: TGTGCCAGCAGCTCGAAATGGACTAGTGGGGAGACCCAGTACTTC. The rearrangement links TRBV5-4 to TRBJ2-5, with 7 positions matching TRBD2. V gave up 3 bases and J gave up 5 bases; unmatched junction bases: 10. Per the germline V gene, CDR1 is SGHNT and CDR2 is YYREEE (reference sequence). The CDR3 is 15 amino acids.

The rearrangement links TRBV5-6 to TRBJ1-6, with D tentatively TRBD1 (5 bases). Germline V lookup: CDR1 SGHDT, CDR2 YYEEEE. The length of the CDR3 is 15 residues. Trimming shortened V by 4 bases and J by 7 bases, and 15 bases separated the two germline ends. CDR3 bases: TGTGCCAGCAGCGGGCCGGGACCCTCCAATTCACCCCTCCACTTT. This sequence encodes CASSGPGPSNSPLHF.

The V call is TRBV10-3, the J call TRBJ1-1; D not resolved. Germline loops: CDR1 ENHRY, CDR2 SYGVKD. The CDR3 runs 14 residues. Deletions cut 10 bases from V and 2 bases from J, with 17 bases between. CDR3 in amino acids: CATTLDGFNTEAFF. CDR3 nucleotides: TGTGCCACCACCCTGGATGGGTTCAACACTGAAGCTTTCTTT.

J is TRBJ1-2 and V is TRBV30, with a tentative D call TRBD1 (6 bases). CDR3 length: 12 residues. The V gene lost 1 base and the J gene lost 7 bases, with 10 bases spanning the gap. The germline V gene encodes CDR1 GTSNPN and CDR2 SVGIG (reference sequence). The DNA for the CDR3 is TGTGCCTGGAGTGGAAACAGGGCTGGCTACACCTTC. Its protein is CAWSGNRAGYTF.

The chain links TRBV11-2 to TRBJ1-5; tentatively, D is TRBD1 (5 bases). Trimming left V 2 bases short and J 5 bases short, with 7 bases between. Germline V CDR1 and CDR2: SGHAT, FQNNGV. This CDR3 has 13 amino acids. CDR3 amino acids: CASSLRGDQPQHF. For the CDR3, the DNA is TGTGCCAGCAGCTTACGGGGGGATCAGCCCCAGCATTTT.

The rearrangement links TRBV7-9 to TRBJ1-3; D remains unclear. Germline V CDR1 and CDR2: SEHNR, FQNEAQ (reference sequence). The CDR3 runs to 16 residues. V gave up 1 base and J gave up 0 bases, with 10 bases separating them. The CDR3 loop is CASSLVRESSGNTIYF. The CDR3 DNA follows: TGTGCCAGCAGCTTAGTAAGGGAGAGCTCTGGAAACACCATATATTTT.

The genes are TRBV18 and TRBJ1-4; D is perhaps TRBD1 (5 bases). The CDR3 is made up of 13 amino acids. V was clipped by 5 bases and J by 6 bases, with 10 bases between them. Germline V gives CDR1 KGHSH, CDR2 LQKENI. Here the CDR3 DNA reads TGTGCCAGCTCAGGGGCCGGGGATGAAAAACTGTTTTTT. It codes for CASSGAGDEKLFF.

The rearrangement joins TRBV29-1 to TRBJ2-3; 7 nucleotides match TRBD1. The CDR3 covers 16 residues. Germline V lookup: CDR1 SQVTM, CDR2 ANQGSEA. V lost 4 bases to trimming and J lost 0 bases; unmatched junction nucleotides: 10. CDR3 coding DNA: TGCAGCGTTGGGGACAGCATTTTACCTAGCACAGATACGCAGTATTTT. It translates to CSVGDSILPSTDTQYF.

The chain has TRBV5-1 and TRBJ2-2, with 7 positions matching TRBD1. This CDR3 is 15 amino acids long. With 1 base clipped from V and 1 base from J, the junction kept 1 base outside the gene matches. The germline V gene encodes CDR1 SGHRS and CDR2 YFSETQ. The CDR3 region has the DNA TGCGCCAGCAGCTTGAGGACAGGGAACACCGGGGAGCTGTTTTTT. Protein sequence: CASSLRTGNTGELFF.

The chain employs TRBV7-9 and TRBJ2-7; D might be TRBD1 (5 bases). V was clipped by 0 bases and J by 6 bases, with 9 bases between them. The CDR3 has 13 amino acids. Germline CDR1 SEHNR, CDR2 FQNEAQ (reference sequence). The chain's CDR3 is CASSLAGGAEQYF. The CDR3 bases are TGTGCCAGCAGCTTAGCGGGTGGGGCCGAGCAGTACTTC. The variable domain in full, with the rest retrieved from reference TRBV7-9 and TRBJ2-7, is DTGVSQNPRHKITKRGQNVTFRCDPISEHNRLYWYRQTLGQGPEFLTYFQNEAQLEKSRLLSDRFSAERPKGSFSTLEIQRTEQGDSAMYLCASSLAGGAEQYFGPGTRLTVT.

The chain is built from TRBV29-1 and TRBJ2-7, with D unclear. The CDR3 length is 12 residues. CDR1 and CDR2 from the germline V gene are SQVTM and ANQGSEA. Trimming shortened V by 1 base and J by 6 bases, and 10 bases separated the two germline ends. The CDR3 region is CSVEGQVGEQYF. The CDR3 nucleotides read TGCAGCGTTGAAGGTCAGGTTGGCGAGCAGTACTTC.

This chain joins TRBV11-2 and TRBJ2-5; 14 bases are shared with TRBD2. V shed 3 bases, J shed 5 bases, and the junction held 5 bases outside the gene matches. The CDR3 has 16 residues. Germline CDR1 SGHAT, CDR2 FQNNGV. The CDR3 sequence: CASSFTRLAGGETQYF. The CDR3 nucleotides are TGTGCCAGCAGCTTCACGCGACTAGCGGGGGGGGAGACCCAGTACTTC.

This chain joins TRBV5-4 and TRBJ1-2; D remains ambiguous. V lost 4 bases, J lost 3 bases, and 16 bases lay in between. Germline CDR1 SGHNT, CDR2 YYREEE (reference sequence). This CDR3 contains 15 residues. The CDR3 protein is CASSVSGPMDYGYTF. As DNA, the CDR3 is TGTGCCAGCAGCGTTTCCGGGCCCATGGACTATGGCTACACCTTC.

This clone was counted a few times. The chain combines TRBV7-2 with TRBJ1-2; the D is unclear. The CDR3 has 16 amino acids. The ends were cut back, 5 bases at V and 5 bases at J, with 21 bases in the middle. Per the germline V gene, CDR1 is SGHTA and CDR2 is FQGNSA. Here the CDR3 DNA reads TGTGCCAGCAGCCCAAGCAGGACGCTGAGGCGGTATGGCTACACCTTC. It codes for CASSPSRTLRRYGYTF.

The chain carries TRBV25-1 and TRBJ1-2; the D is unclear. With 2 bases removed from V and 4 bases from J, the gap between germline ends came to 5 bases. Germline V lookup: CDR1 MGHDK, CDR2 SYGVNS. This CDR3 has 12 amino acids. CDR3 region: CASSEDFYGYTF. The CDR3 DNA reads as TGTGCCAGCAGTGAAGACTTCTATGGCTACACCTTC.